The sequence of this TCR beta chain was determined in a study of regulatory T cells in long-lasting Graves disease. This clonotype occurred many times. Sample time point: newly diagnosed GD, antithyroid drugs for less than 3 months. There was RNA extracted from PBMCs, and the TCR library was made from it. Building of the TCR beta libraries involved iRepertoire HTBI primers and Arm-PCR of CDR3 regions. TCRdb reprocessed the multiplex PCR reads via MiXCR and lists one record per CDR3 protein. The table has roughly 500,000 distinct CDR3 sequences, approximately 12% seen once. These same records also appear under a second study, on T cells in Graves' hyperthyroidism and ophthalmopathy. This second study notes: Blood also carried most thyroid clonotypes expanded above 0.001.

Sequenced material: peripheral blood mononuclear cells (PBMCs), taken at new diagnosis, from a patient treated with antithyroid drugs. This clonotype was obtained from a man aged 30-40 years with Graves disease.

CDR3 nucleotides: TGTGCCAGCAGCTCGGGGCCTTTTCCTGAAAAACTGTTTTTT. Protein sequence: CASSSGPFPEKLFF. V gene TRBV11-2 combines with J gene TRBJ1-4; weak D call: TRBD1 (5 bases). Trimming removed 4 bases from V and 7 bases from J, with 13 bases in between. CDR1 is SGHAT and CDR2 is FQNNGV in the germline V gene. This CDR3 has 14 amino acids.